A single sample is the source of the 25 T cell receptor beta chains below, sequenced in a study of monozygotic twins with inflammatory bowel disease. TCRdb re-called the 5' RACE reads and shows each CDR3 protein once, DNA omitted. This sample contains more than 350,000 distinct CDR3 sequences. The source material was blood. The receptors come from a human donor with ulcerative colitis or Crohn's disease, or a healthy co-twin of an affected twin (not recorded which).

This chain joins TRBV3-1 and TRBJ2-5; the TCRdb call, TRBD2, lacks DNA for checking. CDR3 length: 14 amino acids. CDR1 LGHDT and CDR2 YNNKEL come from the germline V gene (reference sequence). This CDR3 reads CASSQGSSGQTQYF.

The chain couples TRBV7-2 to TRBJ2-1; TCRdb calls TRBD2, which cannot be checked without DNA. The CDR3 has 15 amino acids. The germline V gene has CDR1 SGHTA and CDR2 FQGNSA. The CDR3 is CASSIGLAGWYEQFF.

V usage is TRBV5-1 and J usage is TRBJ2-7; TCRdb's D call of TRBD2 is untestable without DNA. This CDR3 region has 16 residues. Germline CDR1 SGHRS, CDR2 YFSETQ. Here the CDR3 reads CASSLAGGAGGGEQYF.

V and J are TRBV10-3 and TRBJ2-1. The CDR3 loop spans 14 amino acids. Germline CDR1 is ENHRY and CDR2 is SYGVKD. The CDR3 sequence: CATTSDTAYNEQFF.

The V gene is TRBV19, the J gene TRBJ1-1; without DNA, the TCRdb call of TRBD1 cannot be checked. The CDR3 contains 14 residues. Germline CDR1 and CDR2: LNHDA and SQIVND (reference sequence). CDR3 amino acids: CASSARDRSTEAFF.

This chain connects TRBV6-1 to TRBJ1-3; without DNA, the TCRdb call of TRBD1 cannot be checked. CDR1 MNHNS and CDR2 SASEGT come from the germline V gene. The CDR3 contains 15 residues. The CDR3: CASSGARDVGNTIYF.

V usage is TRBV20-1 and J usage is TRBJ2-2; the TRBD1 assignment by TCRdb is unverifiable without DNA. Germline CDR1 reads DFQATT; CDR2 reads SNEGSKA (reference sequence). This CDR3 has 14 amino acids. CDR3 residues: CSARPGHNTGELFF.

This sequence joins TRBV7-9 and TRBJ2-3; without DNA, the TCRdb call of TRBD1 cannot be checked. The CDR3 spans 15 residues. The germline CDR1 and CDR2 sequences are SEHNR and FQNEAQ (reference sequence). The CDR3 spells CASSTGQLGTDTQYF.

V gene TRBV9 combines with J gene TRBJ2-7; lacking DNA, the TRBD2 call made by TCRdb goes unchecked. The CDR3 consists of 16 residues. Germline-derived CDR1 and CDR2 are SGDLS and YYNGEE. The CDR3 sequence: CASSTRLAKNSYEQYF.

The chain employs TRBV3-1 and TRBJ2-7; lacking DNA, the TRBD1 call made by TCRdb goes unchecked. Germline CDR1 and CDR2: LGHDT and YNNKEL (reference sequence). The CDR3 has 13 residues. The CDR3 sequence is CASSLGIKSEQYF.

V gene TRBV3-1 combines with J gene TRBJ2-3; TCRdb reports TRBD2, a call that lacks DNA to check it against. CDR3 length: 14 amino acids. In germline, CDR1 is LGHDT, CDR2 YNNKEL (reference sequence). CDR3 loop: CASSHPRVTDTQYF.

The V call is TRBV29-1, the J call TRBJ2-7; there is no DNA to check the TCRdb D call of TRBD2. Germline assignment: CDR1 SQVTM and CDR2 ANQGSEA. This CDR3 region has 13 residues. Here the CDR3 reads CSVEGGSAYEQYF.

The CDR3: CASSLLAGGGYNEQFF. The rearrangement joins TRBV5-5 to TRBJ2-1; TCRdb calls TRBD2, which cannot be checked without DNA. This CDR3 comprises 16 residues. Germline V lookup: CDR1 SGHKS, CDR2 YYEKEE (reference sequence).

This chain's CDR3 is CASSQGQGTTDTQYF. V usage is TRBV5-1 and J usage is TRBJ2-3; TCRdb proposes TRBD1, but this gene call is untestable without DNA. The CDR3 runs to 15 residues. Germline V lookup: CDR1 SGHRS, CDR2 YFSETQ.

The V call is TRBV12-3 or TRBV12-4, the J call TRBJ2-7; TCRdb reports TRBD1, a call that lacks DNA to check it against. The CDR3 totals 14 residues. The chain's CDR3 is CASSFDSNIYEQYF.

The CDR3 loop is CASSSPGPEAFF. This sequence joins TRBV7-9 and TRBJ1-1; TCRdb's D call of TRBD1 is untestable without DNA. Germline assignment: CDR1 SEHNR and CDR2 FQNEAQ (reference sequence). CDR3 size: 12 residues.

This chain's CDR3 is CASSLDLGQNTEAFF. V and J are TRBV5-6 and TRBJ1-1; the D call of TRBD1 rests on TCRdb alone, since no DNA is present to check it. The CDR3 has 15 amino acids. From germline, CDR1 is SGHDT and CDR2 YYEEEE.

The chain carries TRBV4-2 and TRBJ2-7. The CDR3 is made up of 12 amino acids. Germline V CDR1 and CDR2: LGHNA, YNFKEQ. The CDR3 is CASSQEDYEQYF.

The CDR3 loop reads CASSSLRYEQYF. This rearrangement joins TRBV7-2 to TRBJ2-7; TCRdb picks TRBD2, but there is no DNA to check that call. Germline CDR1 and CDR2: SGHTA and FQGNSA. The CDR3 contains 12 residues.

The chain recombines TRBV4-3 with TRBJ2-1; the TCRdb D gene call, TRBD2, has no DNA to confirm it. The CDR3 totals 16 residues. CDR1 and CDR2 from the germline V gene are LGHNA and YSLEER. The CDR3: CASSQAIPSGINEQFF.

The chain joins TRBV20-1 to TRBJ1-1. Germline V lookup: CDR1 DFQATT, CDR2 SNEGSKA (reference sequence). This CDR3 has 15 amino acids. The CDR3 sequence: CSAQRGDVGNTEAFF.

The genes are TRBV5-6 and TRBJ2-1. Germline CDR1 and CDR2: SGHDT and YYEEEE. The CDR3 is made up of 12 amino acids. The CDR3 loop is CASSSAYNEQFF.

The chain is built from TRBV6-5 and TRBJ2-7; TCRdb calls TRBD2, which cannot be checked without DNA. Germline assignment: CDR1 MNHEY and CDR2 SVGAGI. This CDR3 is 15 amino acids long. CDR3 loop: CASSNLAGGSYEQYF.

This sequence joins TRBV6-1 and TRBJ2-1; absent DNA, TCRdb's TRBD2 call cannot be checked. The V gene's germline CDR1 is MNHNS and CDR2 SASEGT. The CDR3 sequence is 18 residues long. CDR3 sequence reads: CASSRRGLAGDSYNEQFF.

CDR3 loop: CASRQGFNTEAFF. V is TRBV18 and J is TRBJ1-1. The CDR3 contains 13 residues. Looked up from germline, CDR1 is KGHSH and CDR2 is LQKENI.